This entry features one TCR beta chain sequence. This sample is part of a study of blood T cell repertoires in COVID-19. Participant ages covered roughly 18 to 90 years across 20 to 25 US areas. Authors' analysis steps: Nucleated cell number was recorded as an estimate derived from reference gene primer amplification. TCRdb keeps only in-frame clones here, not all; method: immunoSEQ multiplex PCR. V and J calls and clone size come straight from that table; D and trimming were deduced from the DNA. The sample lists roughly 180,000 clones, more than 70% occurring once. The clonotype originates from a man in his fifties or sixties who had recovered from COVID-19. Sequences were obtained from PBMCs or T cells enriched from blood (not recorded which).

CDR3 sequence: CASSPLRGPNQPQHF. As DNA, the CDR3 is TGTGCCAGCTCACCACTTAGGGGGCCCAATCAGCCCCAGCATTTT. The chain carries TRBV18 and TRBJ1-5; TRBD1 matches at 7 bases. J was trimmed by 3 bases and V by 1 base; bases with no gene match: 3. Germline-derived CDR1 and CDR2 are KGHSH and LQKENI. The CDR3 length is 15 residues.